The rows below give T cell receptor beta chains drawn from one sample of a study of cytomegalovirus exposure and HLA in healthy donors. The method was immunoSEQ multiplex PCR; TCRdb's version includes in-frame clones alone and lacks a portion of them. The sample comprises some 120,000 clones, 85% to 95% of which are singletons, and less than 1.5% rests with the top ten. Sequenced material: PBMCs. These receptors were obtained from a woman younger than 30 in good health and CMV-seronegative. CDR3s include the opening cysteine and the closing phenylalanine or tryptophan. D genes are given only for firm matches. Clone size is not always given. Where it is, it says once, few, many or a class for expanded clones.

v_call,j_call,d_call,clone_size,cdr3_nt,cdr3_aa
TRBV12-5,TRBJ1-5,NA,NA,TGTGCTAGTGGTCCGGGATACAATCAGCCCCAGCATTTT,CASGPGYNQPQHF
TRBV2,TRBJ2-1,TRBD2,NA,TGTGCCAGCAGACCCCAAGCGGGAAGGTACAATGAGCAGTTCTTC,CASRPQAGRYNEQFF
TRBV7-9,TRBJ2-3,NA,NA,TGTGCCAGCAGCTTAACCCTCGTCGAACTGCAGTATTTT,CASSLTLVELQYF
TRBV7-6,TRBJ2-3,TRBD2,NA,TGTGCCAGCAGCACCCTAGCGGGAGAGACGGGAGATACGCAGTATTTT,CASSTLAGETGDTQYF
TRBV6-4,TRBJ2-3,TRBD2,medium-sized,TGTGCCAGCAGTGACTCGACTAGCGGGAGCACAGATACGCAGTATTTT,CASSDSTSGSTDTQYF
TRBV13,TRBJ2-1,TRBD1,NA,TGTGCCAGCAGCCTCCAGGGGGAGTACAATGAGCAGTTCTTC,CASSLQGEYNEQFF
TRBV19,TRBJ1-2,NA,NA,TGTGCCAGTAGTCGGGAGGCTAACTATGGCTACACCTTC,CASSREANYGYTF
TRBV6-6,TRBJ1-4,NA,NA,TGCGCCAGCCGCCGACAGGAGTATAATGAAAAACTGTTTTTT,CASRRQEYNEKLFF
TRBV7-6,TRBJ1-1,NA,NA,TGTGCCAGCAGCTCGATGTACGCAGAACCAATTGAAGCTTTCTTT,CASSSMYAEPIEAFF
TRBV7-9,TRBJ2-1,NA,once,TGTGCCAGCAGCCGCGGGACTCTTGAGTTCTTC,CASSRGTLEFF
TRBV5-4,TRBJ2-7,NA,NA,TGTGCCAACACCAGCCCAGCGGAACCCTACGAGCAGTACTTC,CANTSPAEPYEQYF
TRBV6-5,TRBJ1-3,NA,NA,TGTGCCAGCAGTTACACGAGTCACTCTGGAAACACCATATATTTT,CASSYTSHSGNTIYF
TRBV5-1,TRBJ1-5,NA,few,TGCGCCAGCAGCCCTGACAGTCTAAATCAGCCCCAGCATTTT,CASSPDSLNQPQHF
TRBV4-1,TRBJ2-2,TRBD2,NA,TGCGCCAGCAGCCGAACGGCTAGCGGGGCGAACACCGGGGAGCTGTTTTTT,CASSRTASGANTGELFF
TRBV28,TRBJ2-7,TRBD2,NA,TGTGCCAGCGGGACTAGCGGAGTTTACGAGCAGTACTTC,CASGTSGVYEQYF
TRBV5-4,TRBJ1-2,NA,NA,TGTGCCAGCAGCTTGTACGACAGGCCAGAGGGGGGCTACACCTTC,CASSLYDRPEGGYTF
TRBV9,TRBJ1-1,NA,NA,TGTGCCAGCAGCCCACGGACAGCGAACACTGAAGCTTTCTTT,CASSPRTANTEAFF
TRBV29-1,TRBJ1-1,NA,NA,TGCAGCGTTCACGGTCAAGAGCATGCTGAAGCTTTCTTT,CSVHGQEHAEAFF
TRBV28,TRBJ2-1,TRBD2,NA,TGTGCCAGCAGTTCCAAACTTGGGACTAGCGGGGACGAGCAGTTCTTC,CASSSKLGTSGDEQFF
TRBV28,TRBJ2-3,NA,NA,TGTGCCAGCAGACACCTCTCCCCCCCCCGCCCAGATACGCAGTATTTT,CASRHLSPPRPDTQYF
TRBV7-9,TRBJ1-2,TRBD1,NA,TGTGCCAGCAGCCATTCCCCCGGGACAGGGATATATGGCTACACCTTC,CASSHSPGTGIYGYTF
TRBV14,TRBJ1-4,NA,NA,TGTGCCAGCAGCCAACCTGAGGGTCCGGAAAAACTGTTTTTT,CASSQPEGPEKLFF
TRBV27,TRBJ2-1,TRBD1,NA,TGTGCCAGCAGTTTATCGGACAGGAGGCCCTACAATGAGCAGTTCTTC,CASSLSDRRPYNEQFF
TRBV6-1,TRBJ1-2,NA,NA,TGTGCCAGCAGTGAAGCGCTTCGGGAAGGGCGGACTGGCTACACCTTC,CASSEALREGRTGYTF
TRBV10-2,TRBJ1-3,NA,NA,TGCGCCAGCAGTGCCGACATCATCTCTGGAAACACCATATATTTT,CASSADIISGNTIYF
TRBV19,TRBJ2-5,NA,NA,TGTGCCAGTAGTCTCCTCCCCCGGGGGGAGACCCAGTACTTC,CASSLLPRGETQYF
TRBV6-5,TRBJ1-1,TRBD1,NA,TGTGCCAGCATCAACAGGGGGCTTGATACTGAAGCTTTCTTT,CASINRGLDTEAFF
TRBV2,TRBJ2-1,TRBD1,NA,TGTGCCAGCAGAGAAAAGACAGGGGTTAATGAGCAGTTCTTC,CASREKTGVNEQFF
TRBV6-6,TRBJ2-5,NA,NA,TGTGCCAGCAGTTTTCACACGCAAGAGACCCAGTACTTC,CASSFHTQETQYF
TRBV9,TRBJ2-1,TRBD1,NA,TGTGCCAGCAGCGTAGAGGGACAGCCCACTTATACCTACAATGAGCAGTTCTTC,CASSVEGQPTYTYNEQFF
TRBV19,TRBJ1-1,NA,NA,TGTGCCAGTAGTATGAGCATGAACACTGAAGCTTTCTTT,CASSMSMNTEAFF
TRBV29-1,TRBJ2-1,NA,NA,TGCAGCATCGCGGGTAGAAGCTCCTACAATGAGCAGTTCTTC,CSIAGRSSYNEQFF
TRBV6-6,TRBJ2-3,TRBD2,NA,TGTGCCAGCAGGCTAGCGGGAAGCACAGATACGCAGTATTTT,CASRLAGSTDTQYF
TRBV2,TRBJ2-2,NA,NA,TGTGCCAGCCGTCAGATGAACACCGGGGAGCTGTTTTTT,CASRQMNTGELFF
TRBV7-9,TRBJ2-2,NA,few,TGTGCCAGCAGCTCAGGGGACACCGGGGAGCTGTTTTTT,CASSSGDTGELFF
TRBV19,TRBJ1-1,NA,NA,TGTGCCAGTAGTATCTTTTGGCAGTCCGACACTGAAGCTTTCTTT,CASSIFWQSDTEAFF
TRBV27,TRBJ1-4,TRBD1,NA,TGTGCCAGCAGTTTGGACAGGGTTCATGGAAATGAAAAACTGTTTTTT,CASSLDRVHGNEKLFF
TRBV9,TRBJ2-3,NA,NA,TGTGCCAGCAGCGTAAGGAGGGGGCAGGGAGATACGCAGTATTTT,CASSVRRGQGDTQYF
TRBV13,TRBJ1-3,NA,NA,TGTGCCAGCAGCTCCACAGGGTACGGAAACACCATATATTTT,CASSSTGYGNTIYF
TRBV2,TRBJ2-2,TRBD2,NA,TGTGCCAGCAGTGGGGGGGGCACCGGGGAGCTGTTTTTT,CASSGGGTGELFF
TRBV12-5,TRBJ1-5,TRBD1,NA,TGTGCTAGTGGTGTATACTTAGACAGGGTCAAGGATCAGCCCCAGCATTTT,CASGVYLDRVKDQPQHF
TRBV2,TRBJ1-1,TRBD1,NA,TGTGCCAGCCTCGGGACAGGGGTAACTGAAGCTTTCTTT,CASLGTGVTEAFF
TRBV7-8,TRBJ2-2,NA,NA,TGTGCCAGCAGCTTAGAGCCGGGAACGAACACCGGGGAGCTGTTTTTT,CASSLEPGTNTGELFF
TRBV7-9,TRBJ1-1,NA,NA,TGTGCCAGCAGCTTAGCGCCGGGGGGCTTGTTGCCGGCTTTCTTT,CASSLAPGGLLPAFF
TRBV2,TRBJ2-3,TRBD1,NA,TGTGCCAGCAGTTACAGGGGCGCAGATACGCAGTATTTT,CASSYRGADTQYF
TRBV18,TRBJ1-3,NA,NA,TGTGCCAGCTCACCGACTTCGGGGTTAGGTGGAAACACCATATATTTT,CASSPTSGLGGNTIYF
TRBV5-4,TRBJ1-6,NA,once,TGTGCCAGCAGCTTGGAGGCAGGACACGATTCACCCCTCCACTTT,CASSLEAGHDSPLHF
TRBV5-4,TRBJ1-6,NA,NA,TGTGCCAGCAGCAGGGAGACCTATAATTCACCCCTCCACTTT,CASSRETYNSPLHF
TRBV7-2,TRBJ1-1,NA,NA,TGTGCCAGCAGCTTAAACCAGGGATTGGACACTGAAGCTTTCTTT,CASSLNQGLDTEAFF
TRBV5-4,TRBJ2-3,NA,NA,TGTGCCAGCAGCTTGGGCCAGGGGAACACAGATACGCAGTATTTT,CASSLGQGNTDTQYF